This T cell receptor (beta chain) was observed in a study of blood T cell repertoires in COVID-19. Per the authors' pipeline: The authors estimated nucleated cell counts from reference gene primer amplification. Sequenced by immunoSEQ multiplex PCR; TCRdb stores in-frame clones only, minus some. That table supplies the V and J calls and clone size; D and trimming were determined from the DNA. The sample consists of some 58,000 clones, less than 95% of them appearing once. V was trimmed by 0 bases and J by 6 bases, leaving 12 bases between them. The CDR3 totals 14 residues. CDR1 and CDR2 from the germline V gene are SEHNR and FQNEAQ (reference sequence).

The J gene is TRBJ2-7, the V gene TRBV7-9; a possible D gene is TRBD1 (6 bases). The sequence derives from a man aged 40-49 years with acute or convalescent COVID-19. Source material: peripheral blood. CDR3 sequence: CASSLASGVPEQYF. CDR3 DNA: TGTGCCAGCAGCTTAGCGTCAGGGGTTCCCGAGCAGTACTTC. The variable domain in full, completed from reference TRBV7-9 and TRBJ2-7, reads DTGVSQNPRHKITKRGQNVTFRCDPISEHNRLYWYRQTLGQGPEFLTYFQNEAQLEKSRLLSDRFSAERPKGSFSTLEIQRTEQGDSAMYLCASSLASGVPEQYFGPGTRLTVT.